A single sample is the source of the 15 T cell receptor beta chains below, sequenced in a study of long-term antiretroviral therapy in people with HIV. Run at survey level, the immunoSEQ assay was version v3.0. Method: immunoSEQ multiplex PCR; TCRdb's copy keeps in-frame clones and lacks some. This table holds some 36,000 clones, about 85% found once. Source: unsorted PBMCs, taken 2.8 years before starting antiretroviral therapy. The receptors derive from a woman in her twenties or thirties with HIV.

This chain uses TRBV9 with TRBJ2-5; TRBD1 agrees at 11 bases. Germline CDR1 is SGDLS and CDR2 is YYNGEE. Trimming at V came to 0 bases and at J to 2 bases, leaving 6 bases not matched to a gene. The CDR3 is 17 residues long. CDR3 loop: CASSVGPGTGGQETQYF. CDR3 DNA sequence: TGTGCCAGCAGCGTAGGGCCCGGGACAGGGGGACAAGAGACCCAGTACTTC.

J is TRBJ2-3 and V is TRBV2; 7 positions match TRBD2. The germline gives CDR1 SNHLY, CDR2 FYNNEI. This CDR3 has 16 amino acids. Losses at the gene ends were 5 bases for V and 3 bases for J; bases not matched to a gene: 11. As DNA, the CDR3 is TGTGCCAGCAGTCTATATCTAGCGGCAACTACAGATACGCAGTATTTT. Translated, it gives CASSLYLAATTDTQYF.

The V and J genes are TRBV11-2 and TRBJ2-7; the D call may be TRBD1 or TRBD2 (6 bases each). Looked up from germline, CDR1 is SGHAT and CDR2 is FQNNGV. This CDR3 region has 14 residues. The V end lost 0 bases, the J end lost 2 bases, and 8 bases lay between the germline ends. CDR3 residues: CASSLERGAYEQYV. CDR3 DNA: TGTGCCAGCAGCTTAGAGAGGGGGGCCTACGAGCAGTACGTC.

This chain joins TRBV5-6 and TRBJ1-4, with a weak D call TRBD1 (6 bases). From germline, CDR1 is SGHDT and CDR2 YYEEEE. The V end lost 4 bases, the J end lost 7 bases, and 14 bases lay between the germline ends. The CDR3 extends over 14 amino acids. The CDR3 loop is CASSTQGIGEKLFF. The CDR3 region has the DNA TGTGCCAGCAGCACACAGGGAATCGGTGAAAAACTGTTTTTT.

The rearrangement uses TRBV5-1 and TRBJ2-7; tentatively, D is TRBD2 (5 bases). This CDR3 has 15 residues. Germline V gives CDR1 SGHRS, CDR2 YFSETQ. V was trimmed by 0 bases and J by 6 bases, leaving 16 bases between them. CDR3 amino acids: CASSLEGSVRGEQYF. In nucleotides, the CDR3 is TGCGCCAGCAGCTTGGAAGGATCGGTCCGGGGCGAGCAGTACTTC. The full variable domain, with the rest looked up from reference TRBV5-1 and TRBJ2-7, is KAGVTQTPRYLIKTRGQQVTLSCSPISGHRSVSWYQQTPGQGLQFLFEYFSETQRNKGNFPGRFSGRQFSNSRSEMNVSTLELGDSALYLCASSLEGSVRGEQYFGPGTRLTVT.

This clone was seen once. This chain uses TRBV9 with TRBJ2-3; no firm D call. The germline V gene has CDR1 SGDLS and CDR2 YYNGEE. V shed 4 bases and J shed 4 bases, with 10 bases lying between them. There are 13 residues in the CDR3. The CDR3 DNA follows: TGTGCCAGCAGCCCCCAGGTTTCAGATACGCAGTATTTT. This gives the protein CASSPQVSDTQYF.

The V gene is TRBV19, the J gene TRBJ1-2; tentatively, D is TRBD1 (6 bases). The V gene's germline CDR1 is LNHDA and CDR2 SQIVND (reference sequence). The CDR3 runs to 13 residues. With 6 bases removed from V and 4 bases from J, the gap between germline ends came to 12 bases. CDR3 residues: CASSQRTVYGYTF. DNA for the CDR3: TGTGCCAGTAGCCAGAGGACAGTCTATGGCTACACCTTC.

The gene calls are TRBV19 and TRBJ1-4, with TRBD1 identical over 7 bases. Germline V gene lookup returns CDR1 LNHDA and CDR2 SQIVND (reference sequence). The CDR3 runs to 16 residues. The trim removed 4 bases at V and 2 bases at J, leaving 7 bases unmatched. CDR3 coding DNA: TGTGCCAGTAGTACCCAAGGACAGGACACTAATGAAAAACTGTTTTTT. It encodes CASSTQGQDTNEKLFF.

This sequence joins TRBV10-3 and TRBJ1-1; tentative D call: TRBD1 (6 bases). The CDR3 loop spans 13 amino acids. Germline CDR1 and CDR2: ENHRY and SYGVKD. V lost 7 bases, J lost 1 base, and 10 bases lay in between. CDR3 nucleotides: TGTGCCATCAAACAGGACAGGAACACTGAAGCTTTCTTT. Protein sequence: CAIKQDRNTEAFF.

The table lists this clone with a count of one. The CDR3 bases are TGCAGCGTTTATGACGGAAACACCATATATTTT. Translated: CSVYDGNTIYF. V gene TRBV29-1 combines with J gene TRBJ1-3; unclear D gene. In germline, CDR1 is SQVTM, CDR2 ANQGSEA. The length of the CDR3 is 11 residues. V dropped 5 bases and J dropped 4 bases, with 6 bases sitting between them.

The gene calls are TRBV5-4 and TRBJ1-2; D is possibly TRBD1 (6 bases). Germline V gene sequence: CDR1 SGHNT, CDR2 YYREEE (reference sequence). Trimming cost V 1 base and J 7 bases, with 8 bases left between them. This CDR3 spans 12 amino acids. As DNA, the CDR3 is TGTGCCAGCAGCTTGTCGGGGGCTGGCTACACCTTC. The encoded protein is CASSLSGAGYTF.

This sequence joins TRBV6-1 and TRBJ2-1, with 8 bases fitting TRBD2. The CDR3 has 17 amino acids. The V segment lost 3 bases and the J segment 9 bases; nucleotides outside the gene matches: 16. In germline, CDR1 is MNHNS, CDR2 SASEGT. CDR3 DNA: TGTGCCAGCAGTGATTACCGGACTAGCTCCTTATCGGGTGAGCAGTTCTTC. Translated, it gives CASSDYRTSSLSGEQFF.

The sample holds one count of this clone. The CDR3 protein is CAWSSRQGSRAFF. The CDR3 bases are TGTGCCTGGAGTTCGCGACAGGGGAGTAGGGCTTTCTTT. The chain employs TRBV30 and TRBJ1-1; TRBD1 matches at 8 bases. Germline V lookup: CDR1 GTSNPN, CDR2 SVGIG (reference sequence). The CDR3 contains 13 residues. J gave up 11 bases and V 2 bases, and 10 bases lay outside the gene matches.

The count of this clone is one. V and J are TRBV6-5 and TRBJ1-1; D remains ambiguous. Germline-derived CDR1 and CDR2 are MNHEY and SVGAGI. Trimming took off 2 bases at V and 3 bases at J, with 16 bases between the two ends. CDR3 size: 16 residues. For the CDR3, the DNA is TGTGCCAGCAGTTACGACACCACCCGACACTACACTGAAGCTTTCTTT. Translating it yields CASSYDTTRHYTEAFF.

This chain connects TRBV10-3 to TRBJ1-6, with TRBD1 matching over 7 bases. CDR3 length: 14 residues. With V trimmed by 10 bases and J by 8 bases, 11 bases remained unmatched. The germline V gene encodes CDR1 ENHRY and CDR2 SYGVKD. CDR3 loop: CATRLRQGDSPLHF. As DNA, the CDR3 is TGTGCCACCAGACTTAGACAGGGAGATTCACCCCTCCACTTT.